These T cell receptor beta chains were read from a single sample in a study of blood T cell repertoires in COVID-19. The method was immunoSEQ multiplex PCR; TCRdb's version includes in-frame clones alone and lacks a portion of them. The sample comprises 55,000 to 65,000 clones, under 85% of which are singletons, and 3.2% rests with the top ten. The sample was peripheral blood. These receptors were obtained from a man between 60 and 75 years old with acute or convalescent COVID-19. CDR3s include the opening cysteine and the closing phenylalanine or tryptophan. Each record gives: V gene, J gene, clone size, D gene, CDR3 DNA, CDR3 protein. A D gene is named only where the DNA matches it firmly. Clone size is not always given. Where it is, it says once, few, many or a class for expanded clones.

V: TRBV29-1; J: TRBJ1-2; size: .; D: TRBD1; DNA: TGCAGCGTTGCGCAGGGGGCCTCTAACTATGGCTACACCTTC; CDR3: CSVAQGASNYGYTF
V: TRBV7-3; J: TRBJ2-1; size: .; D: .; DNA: TGTGCCAGCAGCTTAAACAGGATAATCAATGAGCAGTTCTTC; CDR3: CASSLNRIINEQFF
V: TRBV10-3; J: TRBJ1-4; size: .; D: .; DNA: TGTGCCGTTTCGACTACAACTAATGAAAAACTGTTTTTT; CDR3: CAVSTTTNEKLFF
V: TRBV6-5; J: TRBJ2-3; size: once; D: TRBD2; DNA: TGTGCCAGCAGTACTAGCGGGGTAAATACGCAGTATTTT; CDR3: CASSTSGVNTQYF
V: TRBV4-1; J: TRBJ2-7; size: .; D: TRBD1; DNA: TGCGCCAGCAGCAACACGGGACAGGGCTACGAGCAGTACTTC; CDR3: CASSNTGQGYEQYF
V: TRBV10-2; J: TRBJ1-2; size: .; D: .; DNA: TGCGCCAGCAGTGAGAGGGGGTGGAGACGGGGCTACACCTTC; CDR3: CASSERGWRRGYTF
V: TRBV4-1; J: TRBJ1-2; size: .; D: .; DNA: TGCGCCAGCAGCCAAGATCAGAATAACTATGGCTACACCTTC; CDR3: CASSQDQNNYGYTF
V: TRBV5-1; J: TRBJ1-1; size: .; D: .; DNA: TGCGCCAGCAGCTCCCAGGGTGGCGACACTGAAGCTTTCTTT; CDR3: CASSSQGGDTEAFF
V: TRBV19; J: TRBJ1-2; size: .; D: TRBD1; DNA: TGTGCCAGTAGCCTTCGACAGGGCCCATCCTATGGCTACACCTTC; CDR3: CASSLRQGPSYGYTF
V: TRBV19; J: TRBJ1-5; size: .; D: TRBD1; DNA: TGTGCCACCGCGGACAGGGCCGAAGAGCCCCAGCATTTT; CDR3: CATADRAEEPQHF
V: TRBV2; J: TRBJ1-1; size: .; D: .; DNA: TGTGCCAGCAGTGAAGCGCGGGCTGCGGACGCTGAAGCTTTCTTT; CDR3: CASSEARAADAEAFF
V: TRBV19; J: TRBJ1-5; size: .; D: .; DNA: TGTGCCAGTAGTATAGATCGGGGGGAGCCCCAGCATTTT; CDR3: CASSIDRGEPQHF
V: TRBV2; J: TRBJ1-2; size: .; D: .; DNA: TGTGCCAGCAGTGAGTGGAGCGGACGCTATGGCTACACCTTC; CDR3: CASSEWSGRYGYTF
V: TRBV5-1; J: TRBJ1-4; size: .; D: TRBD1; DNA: TGCGCCAGCAGCTTGCGTCAGGGGGCGGAAAAACTGTTTTTT; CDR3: CASSLRQGAEKLFF
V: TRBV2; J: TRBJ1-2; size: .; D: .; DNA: TGTGCCAGCAGTGAAGAACTCTATGGCTACACCTTC; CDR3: CASSEELYGYTF
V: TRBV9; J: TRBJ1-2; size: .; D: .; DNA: TGTGCCAGCAGCGTAGATGGACACGGCTACACCTTC; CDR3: CASSVDGHGYTF
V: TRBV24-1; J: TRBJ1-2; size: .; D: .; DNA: TGTGCCACCGGGGCTCCCCTAGATGGCTACACCTTC; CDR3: CATGAPLDGYTF
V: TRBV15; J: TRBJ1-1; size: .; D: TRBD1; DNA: TGTGCCACCAGCAGAAATACCGGGACAGGGACTGAAGCTTTCTTT; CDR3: CATSRNTGTGTEAFF
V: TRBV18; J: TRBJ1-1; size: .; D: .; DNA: TGTGCCAGCTCACCACCCGGGGGGGAGGCTTTCTTT; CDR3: CASSPPGGEAFF
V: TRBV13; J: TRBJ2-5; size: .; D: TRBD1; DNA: TGTGCCAGCAGCTTAAGGGACAGGGGGCCAAAAGAGACCCAGTACTTC; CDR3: CASSLRDRGPKETQYF
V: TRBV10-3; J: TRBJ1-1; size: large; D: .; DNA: TGTGCCATCAGTGATTCCGACACTGAAGCTTTCTTT; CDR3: CAISDSDTEAFF
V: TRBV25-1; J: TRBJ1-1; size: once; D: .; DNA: TGTGCCAGCAGTGCCTGGGAGGAGAGATCTCAAGCTTTCTTT; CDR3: CASSAWEERSQAFF
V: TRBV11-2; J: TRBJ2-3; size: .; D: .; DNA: TGTGCCAGCTTCCATGGGGCGCCAGATACGCAGTATTTT; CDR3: CASFHGAPDTQYF
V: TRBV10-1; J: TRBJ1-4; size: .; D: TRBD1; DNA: TGCGCCAGCACCCCGACAGGGGATGAAAAACTGTTTTTT; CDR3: CASTPTGDEKLFF
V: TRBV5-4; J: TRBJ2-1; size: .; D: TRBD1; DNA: TGTGCCAGCAGCGTGGACAGGGGAACAAGTAATGAGCAGTTCTTC; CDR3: CASSVDRGTSNEQFF
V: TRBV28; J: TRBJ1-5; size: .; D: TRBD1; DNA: TGTGCCAGCGGGACAGGTAGTGAGCCCCAGCATTTT; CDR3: CASGTGSEPQHF
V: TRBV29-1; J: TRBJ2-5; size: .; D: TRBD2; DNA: TGCAGCGTTGAGGGACTAGCGGGGGGCCGCCAAGAGACCCAGTACTTC; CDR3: CSVEGLAGGRQETQYF
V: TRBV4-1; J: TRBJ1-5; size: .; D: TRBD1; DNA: TGCGCCAGCAGCCAAGACCCAGGACAGGGACATCAGCCCCAGCATTTT; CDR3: CASSQDPGQGHQPQHF
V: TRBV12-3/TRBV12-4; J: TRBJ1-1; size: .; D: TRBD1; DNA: TGTGCCAGCAGCCCCGACAGGGTAAAACGAGCTTTCTTT; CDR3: CASSPDRVKRAFF
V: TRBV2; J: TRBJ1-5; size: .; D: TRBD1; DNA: TGTGCCAGCAGTGAAGGGACAGGGTTGAATCAGCCCCAGCATTTT; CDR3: CASSEGTGLNQPQHF
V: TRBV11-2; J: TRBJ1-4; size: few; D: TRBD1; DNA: TGTGCCAGCAGCTTACTCCAACAGGGGACAACTAATGAAAAACTGTTTTTT; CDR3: CASSLLQQGTTNEKLFF
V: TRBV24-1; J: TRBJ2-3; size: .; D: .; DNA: TGTGCCACCAGTGAAATCGGGGGAGATACGCAGTATTTT; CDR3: CATSEIGGDTQYF
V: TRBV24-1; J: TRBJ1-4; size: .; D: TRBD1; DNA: TGTGCCACCAGTGACCAGGGGACCAGGGGGAATGAAAAACTGTTTTTT; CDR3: CATSDQGTRGNEKLFF
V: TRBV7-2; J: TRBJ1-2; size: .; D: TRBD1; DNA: TGTGCCAGCAGCTCCCCCGGGACAGGAGACTATGGCTACACCTTC; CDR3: CASSSPGTGDYGYTF
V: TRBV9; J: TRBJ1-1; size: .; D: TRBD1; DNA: TGTGCCAGCAGCGTAGCAGGGCTAACAGGGGTTGGGAACACTGAAGCTTTCTTT; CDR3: CASSVAGLTGVGNTEAFF
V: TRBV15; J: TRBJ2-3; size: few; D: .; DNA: TGTGCCACCGAGGGAGCTGCCGGTACAGATACGCAGTATTTT; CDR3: CATEGAAGTDTQYF
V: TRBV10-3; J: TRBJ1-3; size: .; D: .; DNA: TGTGCCATCAGTGACCAGGGGAACACCATATATTTT; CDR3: CAISDQGNTIYF
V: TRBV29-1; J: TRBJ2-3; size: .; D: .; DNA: TGCAGCGTTGAGGACTGGTCACGGCAAGGTACGCAGTATTTT; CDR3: CSVEDWSRQGTQYF
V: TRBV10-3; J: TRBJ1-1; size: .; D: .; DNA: TGTGCCATCAGTTGGGACACCTCTTCCACTGAAGCTTTCTTT; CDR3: CAISWDTSSTEAFF
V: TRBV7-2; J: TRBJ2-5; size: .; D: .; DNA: TGTGCCAGCAGTCACGGCGGGGTACGAGAGACCCAGTACTTC; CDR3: CASSHGGVRETQYF
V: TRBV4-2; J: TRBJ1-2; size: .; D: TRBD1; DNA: TGTGCCAGCAGCCAAAAGGGGGACAGGGACTATGGCTACACCTTC; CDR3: CASSQKGDRDYGYTF
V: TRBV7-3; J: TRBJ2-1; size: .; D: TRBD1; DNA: TGTGCCAGCAGCACCGGGACAGGAATCAATGAGCAGTTCTTC; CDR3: CASSTGTGINEQFF